This entry is about one TCR beta chain. Antigen specificity is unknown. The data stem from a study of cytomegalovirus exposure and HLA in healthy donors. Study overall: As released early, the data held roughly 85 million unique TCRs from HLA-typed donors.

A multiplex PCR was run with 60 Vbeta primers and 13 Jbeta primers. The table came from immunoSEQ multiplex PCR; TCRdb's copy has only in-frame clones and leaves some out. The sample shows around 80,000 clones, 75% to 80% of them seen only once. The CDR3 has 15 residues. Trimming took off 1 base at V and 3 bases at J, with 13 bases between the two ends. Germline CDR1 is SEHNR and CDR2 is FQNEAQ (reference sequence). Study results and caveats: Researchers catalogued roughly 170 TCR beta chains as cytomegalovirus-associated. Per a prior analysis, the majority of TCR beta V segments were productive roughly 87% or roughly 30% of the time.

Input material: PBMCs. The J gene is TRBJ2-7, the V gene TRBV7-9; weak D call: TRBD2 (6 bases). This TCR came from a female donor in good health and CMV-seronegative. Here the CDR3 DNA reads TGTGCCAGCAGCTTAGGGGACTCAATGAACTACGAGCAGTACTTC. Its translation: CASSLGDSMNYEQYF.